This TCR beta chain originates from a study of blood T cell repertoires in COVID-19. Study context: Both acute and convalescent COVID-19 samples were obtained from the United States, Italy and Spain. T cells, B-cell-depleted T cells, or PBMCs supplied cDNA or gDNA.

In the authors' workflow: Researchers report that nucleated cell counts were estimated from reference gene primer amplification. TCRdb keeps only in-frame clones here, not all; method: immunoSEQ multiplex PCR. Clonal size and the V and J genes are those of that table, whereas D and trimming came from the DNA. The sample carries about 150,000 clones, 82% recorded once. This CDR3 region has 13 residues. Germline values: CDR1 SQVTM, CDR2 ANQGSEA. Trimming shortened V by 0 bases and J by 4 bases, and 9 bases separated the two germline ends. In this sample, this clone turned up once. This chain joins TRBV29-1 and TRBJ1-1, with D hard to call. Sequencing was done on a sample of peripheral blood. This TCR came from a human donor with acute or convalescent COVID-19. The donor label of this sample is uncertain. This CDR3 reads CSVEDLSGTEAFF. The CDR3 DNA is TGCAGCGTTGAAGATTTGAGTGGCACTGAAGCTTTCTTT. Full variable domain (missing parts from reference TRBV29-1 and TRBJ1-1): SAVISQKPSRDICQRGTSLTIQCQVDSQVTMMFWYRQQPGQSLTLIATANQGSEATYESGFVIDKFPISRPNLTFSTLTVSNMSPEDSSIYLCSVEDLSGTEAFFGQGTRLTVV.